These 26 T cell receptor beta chains originate from one sample sequenced in a study of cytomegalovirus exposure and HLA in healthy donors. With 60 Vbeta and 13 Jbeta primers, the PCR was carried out. Repertoires were generated with immunoSEQ multiplex PCR, while TCRdb's copy carries only in-frame clones and drops some. The sample holds 50,000 or so clones, about 50% seen once. The material sequenced was PBMCs. The receptors derive from a human donor in good health.

The chain has TRBV19 and TRBJ1-2, with D tentatively TRBD1 (5 bases). The CDR3 is made up of 15 amino acids. Per the germline V gene, CDR1 is LNHDA and CDR2 is SQIVND (reference sequence). V was clipped by 7 bases and J by 5 bases, with 20 bases between them. CDR3 residues: CASIGREDVWYGYTF. The CDR3 DNA is TGTGCCAGTATTGGCAGGGAGGACGTTTGGTATGGCTACACCTTC.

In this sample, this clone turned up a few times. The J gene is TRBJ2-1, the V gene TRBV7-9; TRBD1 agrees at 11 bases. Unmatched junction bases numbered 9, after V lost 11 bases and J lost 3 bases. CDR3 size: 15 residues. Per the germline V gene, CDR1 is SEHNR and CDR2 is FQNEAQ (reference sequence). The CDR3 is CAGWTGTGGYNEQFF. In nucleotides, the CDR3 is TGTGCCGGTTGGACCGGGACAGGGGGCTACAATGAGCAGTTCTTC.

The gene calls are TRBV19 and TRBJ2-6; D might be TRBD2 (7 bases). The CDR3 consists of 17 residues. Germline V lookup: CDR1 LNHDA, CDR2 SQIVND (reference sequence). V lost 10 bases and J lost 0, with 19 bases in between. The CDR3 nucleotides are TGTGCCACTAAGAGGGGGAGGGCCAACTCTGGGGCCAACGTCCTGACTTTC. It is translated as CATKRGRANSGANVLTF.

This clone was counted a few times. The CDR3 loop reads CSVEALAGGQNEQYF. The CDR3 nucleotides read TGCAGCGTTGAGGCTTTAGCGGGGGGGCAGAACGAGCAGTACTTC. The chain couples TRBV29-1 to TRBJ2-7; 11 bases are shared with TRBD2. The CDR3 is 15 amino acids. Losses at the gene ends were 3 bases for V and 5 bases for J; bases not matched to a gene: 9. Germline V lookup: CDR1 SQVTM, CDR2 ANQGSEA.

This clone was seen once. Additional DNA sequences in this sample encode the identical CDR3. This sequence joins TRBV2 and TRBJ1-1, with 9 nucleotides matching TRBD1. The CDR3 is 13 amino acids. The V segment lost 6 bases and the J segment 5 bases; nucleotides outside the gene matches: 4. CDR1 and CDR2 from the germline V gene are SNHLY and FYNNEI. In nucleotides, the CDR3 is TGTGCCAGCAGCCGAGACAGGGGGACTGAAGCTTTCTTT. Translated, it gives CASSRDRGTEAFF.

V is TRBV6-5 and J is TRBJ1-2, with D uncertain. Trimming left V 0 bases short and J 8 bases short, with 13 bases between. The CDR3 spans 14 residues. Germline V gene lookup returns CDR1 MNHEY and CDR2 SVGAGI. The CDR3: CASSYSQTRGGYTF. In DNA, the CDR3 is TGTGCCAGCAGTTACTCGCAGACTCGAGGCGGCTACACCTTC.

The chain is built from TRBV5-1 and TRBJ2-3; possible D gene TRBD2, 6 bases. The length of the CDR3 is 16 residues. Germline V gives CDR1 SGHRS, CDR2 YFSETQ. Trimming took 4 bases from V and 4 from J, leaving 19 bases between them. Here the CDR3 DNA reads TGCGCCAGCAGCGTAAGACTAGGCGGAAGCCCAGATACGCAGTATTTT. Residues: CASSVRLGGSPDTQYF.

This clone was seen a few times. The chain couples TRBV6-6 to TRBJ1-4; 8 nucleotides line up with TRBD1. The CDR3 runs 15 residues. Losses at the gene ends were 6 bases for V and 12 bases for J; bases not matched to a gene: 15. The germline V gene encodes CDR1 MNHNY and CDR2 SVGAGI (reference sequence). The CDR3 DNA sequence: TGTGCCAGCAGGGGAGGGACAGGTAATGGGGATGAACTGTTTTTT. It codes for CASRGGTGNGDELFF.

This clone was observed a few times. The chain has TRBV7-9 and TRBJ2-2; 8 nucleotides match TRBD2. Per the germline V gene, CDR1 is SEHNR and CDR2 is FQNEAQ (reference sequence). The trim removed 5 bases at V and 6 bases at J, leaving 8 bases unmatched. This CDR3 has 15 residues. The CDR3 protein is CASSLPLAGAGELFF. CDR3 bases: TGTGCCAGCAGCCTCCCTCTAGCGGGTGCCGGGGAGCTGTTTTTT.

The gene calls are TRBV4-2 and TRBJ2-1, with D uncertain. V lost 4 bases and J lost 7, with 5 bases in between. Germline CDR1 and CDR2: LGHNA and YNFKEQ. The CDR3 extends over 11 amino acids. CDR3 sequence reads: CASSRHNEQFF. The CDR3 DNA sequence: TGTGCCAGCAGCCGACATAATGAGCAGTTCTTC.

This chain joins TRBV29-1 and TRBJ2-1, with 7 bases lining up with TRBD2. The V gene end was trimmed by 5 bases and the J gene end by 0 bases; junction bases not matched to a gene: 4. The CDR3 runs 14 residues. Germline CDR1 is SQVTM and CDR2 is ANQGSEA. This chain's CDR3 is CSVRLAASYNEQFF. The CDR3 DNA reads TGCAGCGTTAGGCTAGCGGCCTCCTACAATGAGCAGTTCTTC.

The sample holds one count of this clone. The V gene is TRBV7-9, the J gene TRBJ2-5; possible D gene TRBD2, 6 bases. V dropped 1 base and J dropped 5 bases, with 11 bases sitting between them. The CDR3 spans 14 residues. Per the germline V gene, CDR1 is SEHNR and CDR2 is FQNEAQ (reference sequence). In DNA, the CDR3 is TGTGCCAGCAGCTTAGGCGGGGTAGGGGAGACCCAGTACTTC. This gives the protein CASSLGGVGETQYF. The full variable domain, in which reference TRBV7-9 and TRBJ2-5 provide the parts outside the CDR3, is DTGVSQNPRHKITKRGQNVTFRCDPISEHNRLYWYRQTLGQGPEFLTYFQNEAQLEKSRLLSDRFSAERPKGSFSTLEIQRTEQGDSAMYLCASSLGGVGETQYFGPGTRLLVL.

V is TRBV7-3 and J is TRBJ1-1; D unclear. The CDR3 is 14 residues long. V was pared by 4 bases and J by 9 bases, with 18 bases between. Germline values: CDR1 SGHTA, CDR2 FQGTGA. The CDR3 sequence is CASSSPTETQKAFF. Here the CDR3 DNA reads TGTGCCAGCAGCTCCCCGACTGAGACTCAAAAAGCTTTCTTT.

V usage is TRBV7-3 and J usage is TRBJ2-1; 10 positions agree with TRBD2. The J segment lost 10 bases and the V segment lost 2 bases, leaving 8 bases of the junction unmatched. This CDR3 contains 15 residues. Germline V CDR1 and CDR2: SGHTA, FQGTGA. This chain's CDR3 is CASSLGVAGGQEQFF. The CDR3 DNA reads as TGTGCCAGCAGCTTAGGAGTAGCGGGGGGCCAGGAGCAGTTCTTC. Using reference TRBV7-3 and TRBJ2-1 for the parts outside the CDR3, the full variable domain is GAGVSQTPSNKVTEKGKYVELRCDPISGHTALYWYRQSLGQGPEFLIYFQGTGAADDSGLPNDRFFAVRPEGSVSTLKIQRTERGDSAVYLCASSLGVAGGQEQFFGPGTRLTVL.

In the case of this clone: Compared with germline, one end of the junction differs, possibly owing to a read error. This chain joins TRBV30 and TRBJ1-2; the D is unclear. The CDR3 has 12 amino acids. Looked up from germline, CDR1 is GTSNPN and CDR2 is SVGIG (reference sequence). CDR3 sequence reads: CAWSDRSMRYPF. Written as DNA, the CDR3 is TGTGCCTGGTCGGATAGGAGTATGCGCTACCCCTTC.

The chain uses TRBV10-1 and TRBJ1-5, with 10 bases aligning to TRBD1. This CDR3 has 15 amino acids. Per the germline V gene, CDR1 is WNHNN and CDR2 is SYGVQD (reference sequence). The J segment lost 9 bases and the V segment lost 3 bases, leaving 8 bases of the junction unmatched. CDR3 amino acids: CASSDGTGDFPPQHF. The CDR3 DNA reads as TGCGCCAGCAGTGATGGGACAGGGGATTTTCCGCCCCAGCATTTT.

This chain joins TRBV6-1 and TRBJ1-5; tentative D call: TRBD1 (5 bases). Germline loops: CDR1 MNHNS, CDR2 SASEGT. Trimming cost V 3 bases and J 1 base, with 10 bases left between them. This CDR3 is built from 15 residues. As DNA, the CDR3 is TGTGCCAGCAGTGAGGTGGGGCTGAGCAATCAGCCCCAGCATTTT. Encoded protein: CASSEVGLSNQPQHF.

The J gene is TRBJ2-7, the V gene TRBV11-3; D is perhaps TRBD2 (5 bases). Per germline, CDR1 SGHNT and CDR2 YENEEA. With 4 bases removed from V and 5 bases from J, the gap between germline ends came to 15 bases. The CDR3 is 14 residues long. The CDR3 sequence: CASSSRDRPHEQYF. For the CDR3, the DNA is TGTGCCAGCAGCTCCCGGGATCGGCCCCACGAGCAGTACTTC.

The rearrangement uses TRBV5-4 and TRBJ2-3, with 7 bases aligning to TRBD1. This CDR3 is 17 amino acids long. Germline V CDR1 and CDR2: SGHNT, YYREEE (reference sequence). V lost 9 bases to trimming and J lost 6 bases; unmatched junction nucleotides: 22. In DNA, the CDR3 is TGTGCCACTACGAAGTCCATACAGGGGCCATCCTCCGATACGCAGTATTTT. Translated: CATTKSIQGPSSDTQYF.

This clone has a handful of counts. The rearrangement joins TRBV6-6 to TRBJ1-5; maybe TRBD1 (5 bases). CDR3 length: 14 amino acids. V was trimmed by 6 bases and J by 0 bases, leaving 9 bases between them. CDR1 and CDR2 from the germline V gene are MNHNY and SVGAGI (reference sequence). The CDR3 DNA sequence: TGTGCCAGCAGAAGACAGAATAGCAATCAGCCCCAGCATTTT. Translation gives CASRRQNSNQPQHF.

The chain uses TRBV10-2 and TRBJ2-5; no firm D call. The tail of the sequence fits TRBJ2-7 better, so the J call may be wrong. The CDR3 length is 11 residues. Per the germline V gene, CDR1 is WSHSY and CDR2 is SAAADI. The CDR3 bases are TGCGCCAGCACGGTCCTCTACGAGCAGTACTTC. It translates to CASTVLYEQYF.

DNA of the CDR3: TGCAGCGTTTCGAGGGGGGGCGCGGGCAATGAGCAGTTCTTC. Amino acid sequence: CSVSRGGAGNEQFF. The chain joins TRBV29-1 to TRBJ2-1; D is perhaps TRBD2 (7 bases). The CDR3 runs 14 residues. V lost 5 bases to trimming and J lost 6 bases, with 17 bases between them. The germline V gene encodes CDR1 SQVTM and CDR2 ANQGSEA.

The V and J genes are TRBV4-2 and TRBJ2-2, with TRBD2 matching 7 bases. This CDR3 region has 17 residues. The ends lost 0 bases at V and 2 bases at J; junction bases unmatched: 6. The germline gives CDR1 LGHNA, CDR2 YNFKEQ. The CDR3 DNA follows: TGTGCCAGCAGCCAAGATCCGAGCGGGATCAACACCGGGGAGCTGTTTTTT. It encodes CASSQDPSGINTGELFF.

This clone was picked up a small number of times. The chain recombines TRBV5-6 with TRBJ1-4; D unclear. Germline lookup yields CDR1 SGHDT and CDR2 YYEEEE. This CDR3 region has 15 residues. Between the trimmed V and J ends, which lost 4 bases and 2 bases, there was a span of 12 bases. The DNA for the CDR3 is TGTGCCAGCAGCCTGTCGGGAGGGACTAATGAAAAACTGTTTTTT. Its translation: CASSLSGGTNEKLFF.

The chain uses TRBV2 and TRBJ2-1, with 9 nucleotides matching TRBD1. V lost 4 bases and J lost 14; bases outside the gene matches: 9. The CDR3 is made up of 13 amino acids. CDR1 and CDR2 from the germline V gene are SNHLY and FYNNEI. The CDR3 is CASSGSQGTGKFF. CDR3 bases: TGTGCCAGCAGTGGGAGTCAAGGGACAGGGAAGTTCTTC. The full variable domain, rest sourced from reference TRBV2 and TRBJ2-1, is EPEVTQTPSHQVTQMGQEVILRCVPISNHLYFYWYRQILGQKVEFLVSFYNNEISEKSEIFDDQFSVERPDGSNFTLKIRSTKLEDSAMYFCASSGSQGTGKFFGPGTRLTVL.

The chain is built from TRBV6-4 and TRBJ2-7; no clear D. The CDR3 consists of 15 residues. V lost 1 base and J lost 3, with 13 bases in between. The germline V gene has CDR1 MRHNA and CDR2 SNTAGT. CDR3 residues: CASSDWRRSDYEQYF. In DNA form, the CDR3 reads TGTGCCAGCAGTGACTGGAGACGTAGTGACTACGAGCAGTACTTC.